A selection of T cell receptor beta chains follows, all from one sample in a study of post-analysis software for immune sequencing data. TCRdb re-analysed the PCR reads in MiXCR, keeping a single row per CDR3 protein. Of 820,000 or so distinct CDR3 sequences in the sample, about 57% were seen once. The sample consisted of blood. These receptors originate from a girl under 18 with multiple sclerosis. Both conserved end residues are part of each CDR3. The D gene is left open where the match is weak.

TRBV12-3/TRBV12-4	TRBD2	CASSQTPLGLYLAGVYEQYF
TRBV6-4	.	CAGSDTGAGETGELFF
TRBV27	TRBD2	CASSLLVRLAVRGVPYNEQFF
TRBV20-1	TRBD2	CSARGTSGRGEQYF
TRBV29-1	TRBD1	CSVDDRQGGNTIYF
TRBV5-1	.	CASSLGGARNEQYF
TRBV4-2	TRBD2	CASSQDRLAGAEQYF
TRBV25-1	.	CASSEYSRGASYEQYF
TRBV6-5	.	CASSYRGSLGEQYF
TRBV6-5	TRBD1	CASSSGQGIREQYF
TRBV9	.	CASSFRGILNYGYTF
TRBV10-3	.	CAISATRGDTQYF
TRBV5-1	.	CASSLGSGTGGNEQFF
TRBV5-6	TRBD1	CASSLAGTGPNEQYF
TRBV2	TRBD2	CASRIQRGVNRSYNEQFF
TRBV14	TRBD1	CASSQGQGAHLTF
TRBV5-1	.	CASSAGDTRSEQFF
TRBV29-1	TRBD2	CSLFRGRDYYEQYF
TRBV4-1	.	CASSQEWGEGTANYGYTF
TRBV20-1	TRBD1	CSAQGQGAYEQYF
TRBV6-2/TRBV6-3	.	CASLRAPYEQYF
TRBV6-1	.	CASSGQSSSYGYTF
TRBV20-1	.	CSARAAGGGDTEAFF
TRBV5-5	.	CASSLETGYTGANVLTF
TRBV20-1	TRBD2	CSARLAGTAADTQYF
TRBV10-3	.	CAISAKGTRDYGYTF
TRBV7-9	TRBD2	CASSAGERYNEQFF